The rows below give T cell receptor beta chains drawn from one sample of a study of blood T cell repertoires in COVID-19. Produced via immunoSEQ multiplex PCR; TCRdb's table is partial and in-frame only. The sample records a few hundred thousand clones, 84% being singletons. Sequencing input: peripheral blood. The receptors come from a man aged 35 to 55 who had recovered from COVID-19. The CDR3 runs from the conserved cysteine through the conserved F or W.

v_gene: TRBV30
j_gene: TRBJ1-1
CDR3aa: CAWSVPTGQLTEAFF

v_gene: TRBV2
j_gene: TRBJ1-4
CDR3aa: CASTKESEDEKLFF

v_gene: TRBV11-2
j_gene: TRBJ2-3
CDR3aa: CASSFRSGAGGDTQYF

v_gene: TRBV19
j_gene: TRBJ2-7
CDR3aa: CASRVYEGGPGEQYF

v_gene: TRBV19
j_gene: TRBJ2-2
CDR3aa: CASSPTGQNTGELFF

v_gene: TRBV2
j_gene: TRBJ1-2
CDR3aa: CASSGGGGRGLLDGYTF

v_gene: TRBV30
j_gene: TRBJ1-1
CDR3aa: CAWSISVGTEAFF

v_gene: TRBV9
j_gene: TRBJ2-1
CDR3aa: CASSVEGEQFF

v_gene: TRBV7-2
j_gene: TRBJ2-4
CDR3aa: CASSPLAATNIQYF

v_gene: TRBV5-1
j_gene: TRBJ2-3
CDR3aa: CASSVSPRDSADDTQYF

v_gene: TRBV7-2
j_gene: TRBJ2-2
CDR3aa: CASSLKTGGTGELFF

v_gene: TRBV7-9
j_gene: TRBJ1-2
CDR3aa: CASSSRDRGTYGYTF

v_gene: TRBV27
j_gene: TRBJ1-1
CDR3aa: CASSLEPNTEAFF

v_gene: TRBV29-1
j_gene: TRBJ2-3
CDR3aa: CSASGGPGGDTQYF

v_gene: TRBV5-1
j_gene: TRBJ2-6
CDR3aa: CASTRGSTGANVLTF

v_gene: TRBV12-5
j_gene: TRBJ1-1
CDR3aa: CASGLYGDTEAFF

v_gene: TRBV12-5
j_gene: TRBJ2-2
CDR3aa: CASGTWGTGPAGELFF

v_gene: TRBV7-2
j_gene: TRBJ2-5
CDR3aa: CASSPGLQKETQYF

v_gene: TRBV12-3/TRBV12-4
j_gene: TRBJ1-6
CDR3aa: CASSLDRDSPLHF

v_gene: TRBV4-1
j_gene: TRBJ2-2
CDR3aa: CASSQDRQGDLSTGELFF

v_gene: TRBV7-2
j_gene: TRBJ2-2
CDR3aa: CASQITSWGGNTGELFF

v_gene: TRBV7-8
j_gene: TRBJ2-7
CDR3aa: CASSIDRGSSYEQYF

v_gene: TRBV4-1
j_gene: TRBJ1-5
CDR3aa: CASSPDSNYQPQHF

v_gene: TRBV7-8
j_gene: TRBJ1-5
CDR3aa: CASSRGGNQPQHF

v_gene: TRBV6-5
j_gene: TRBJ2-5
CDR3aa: CASSGSATRGTQYF

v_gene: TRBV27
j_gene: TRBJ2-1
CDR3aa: CASSPLKRASGKGLGYNEQFF

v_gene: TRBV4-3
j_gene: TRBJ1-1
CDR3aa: CASSPVGGMKAFF

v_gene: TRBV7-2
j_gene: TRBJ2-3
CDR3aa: CASSLTAQRGATDTQYF

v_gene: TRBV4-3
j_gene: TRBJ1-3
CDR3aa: CASSQTTGMTGNTIYF

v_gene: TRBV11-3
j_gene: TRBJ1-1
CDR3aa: CASSPGGRYTEAFF

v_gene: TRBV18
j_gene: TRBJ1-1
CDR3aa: CASSPPSGNRGSTEAFF

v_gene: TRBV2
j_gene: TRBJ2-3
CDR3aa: CASSYGADTQYF

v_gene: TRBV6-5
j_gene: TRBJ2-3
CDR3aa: CAHRSGGSTDTQYF

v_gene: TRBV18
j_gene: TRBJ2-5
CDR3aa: CASSPQRAQETQYF

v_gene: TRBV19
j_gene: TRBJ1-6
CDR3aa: CASSTGTGSFYNSPLHF

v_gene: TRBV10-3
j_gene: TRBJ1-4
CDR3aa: CAISDRGFAEKLFF

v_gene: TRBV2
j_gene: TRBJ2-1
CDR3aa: CASSRVPGLAGVFF

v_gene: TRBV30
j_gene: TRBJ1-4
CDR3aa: CAWSQDRVGEKLFF

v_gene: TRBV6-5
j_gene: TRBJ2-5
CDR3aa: CASGGSSGGPETQYF

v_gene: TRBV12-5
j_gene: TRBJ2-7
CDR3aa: CASGHRTYEQYF

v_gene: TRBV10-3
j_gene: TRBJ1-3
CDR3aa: CAISEGTGAGNTIYF

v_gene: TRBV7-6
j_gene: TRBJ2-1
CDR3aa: CASSFGGARNEQFF

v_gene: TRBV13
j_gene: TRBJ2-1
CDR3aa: CASSPRRLEQFF

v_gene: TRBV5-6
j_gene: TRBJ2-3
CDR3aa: CASSTGSLADTQYF

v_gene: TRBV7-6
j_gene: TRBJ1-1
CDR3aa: CASSPYRGSGNTEAFF

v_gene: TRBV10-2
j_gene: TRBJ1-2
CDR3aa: CASRFSRGRTYGYTF

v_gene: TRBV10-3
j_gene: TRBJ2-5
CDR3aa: CAISESEAWETQYF

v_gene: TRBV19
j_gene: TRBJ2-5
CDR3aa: CASSMRQGPLWETQYF

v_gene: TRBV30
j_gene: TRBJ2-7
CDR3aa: CAWSKPPLRALGHEQYF